These T cell receptor beta chains were read from a single sample in a study of cytomegalovirus exposure and HLA in healthy donors. Assay: immunoSEQ multiplex PCR; the TCRdb copy retains only in-frame clones and omits some. The sample holds 100,000 or so clones; around 77% are singletons and the top ten take more than 9.5%. Material for sequencing was PBMCs. All receptors come from a male donor in good health and CMV-seropositive. Both conserved end residues are part of each CDR3. A D gene is named only where the DNA matches it firmly. Size is omitted from some rows. Given values are once, few, many or a class for expanded clones.

clone size: .; D gene: TRBD1; J gene: TRBJ2-2; V gene: TRBV5-4; CDR3 protein: CASSYGQGGQAGELFF; CDR3 DNA: TGTGCCAGCAGCTATGGACAGGGTGGCCAGGCCGGGGAGCTGTTTTTT
clone size: .; D gene: TRBD2; J gene: TRBJ2-2; V gene: TRBV10-3; CDR3 protein: CAIPKTSEPGELFF; CDR3 DNA: TGTGCCATCCCGAAGACTAGCGAACCCGGGGAGCTGTTTTTT
clone size: .; D gene: TRBD2; J gene: TRBJ2-2; V gene: TRBV7-3; CDR3 protein: CASSLTASGRSGELFF; CDR3 DNA: TGTGCCAGCAGCTTAACTGCTAGCGGGAGGTCCGGGGAGCTGTTTTTT
clone size: .; D gene: .; J gene: TRBJ1-4; V gene: TRBV7-9; CDR3 protein: CASSSPREGRGEKLFF; CDR3 DNA: TGTGCCAGCAGCTCCCCCAGAGAGGGGCGGGGGGAAAAACTGTTTTTT
clone size: .; D gene: TRBD1; J gene: TRBJ2-3; V gene: TRBV19; CDR3 protein: CASSEDRGRDTQYF; CDR3 DNA: TGTGCCAGTAGTGAAGACAGGGGGCGCGATACGCAGTATTTT
clone size: .; D gene: .; J gene: TRBJ1-2; V gene: TRBV28; CDR3 protein: CASSTGLSNYGYTF; CDR3 DNA: TGTGCCTCGTCCACAGGACTATCTAACTATGGCTACACCTTC
clone size: .; D gene: .; J gene: TRBJ2-3; V gene: TRBV19; CDR3 protein: CASSLRGTDTQYF; CDR3 DNA: TGTGCCAGTAGTCTCCGGGGTACAGATACGCAGTATTTT
clone size: .; D gene: TRBD2; J gene: TRBJ2-5; V gene: TRBV9; CDR3 protein: CASSEQTSGLGTQYF; CDR3 DNA: TGTGCCAGCAGCGAACAGACTAGCGGGCTGGGGACCCAGTACTTC
clone size: .; D gene: TRBD1; J gene: TRBJ2-2; V gene: TRBV6-1; CDR3 protein: CASSPTGQVFGELFF; CDR3 DNA: TGTGCCAGCAGTCCGACGGGACAGGTCTTCGGGGAGCTGTTTTTT
clone size: few; D gene: .; J gene: TRBJ1-4; V gene: TRBV4-3; CDR3 protein: CASSQGRSSNEKLFF; CDR3 DNA: TGCGCCAGCAGCCAAGGGAGGAGCAGTAATGAAAAACTGTTTTTT
clone size: .; D gene: TRBD2; J gene: TRBJ2-2; V gene: TRBV6-1; CDR3 protein: CASSERLAGPAVTGELFF; CDR3 DNA: TGTGCCAGCAGTGAACGACTAGCGGGACCCGCGGTCACCGGGGAGCTGTTTTTT
clone size: .; D gene: TRBD2; J gene: TRBJ2-1; V gene: TRBV4-1; CDR3 protein: CASSQDSRLADEQFF; CDR3 DNA: TGCGCCAGCAGCCAAGATAGTCGACTAGCCGATGAGCAGTTCTTC
clone size: .; D gene: .; J gene: TRBJ2-7; V gene: TRBV2; CDR3 protein: CASSVDSAYEQYF; CDR3 DNA: TGTGCCAGCAGTGTTGACTCGGCCTACGAGCAGTACTTC
clone size: .; D gene: TRBD1; J gene: TRBJ1-4; V gene: TRBV5-4; CDR3 protein: CASSWWSGGGEKLFF; CDR3 DNA: TGTGCCAGCAGCTGGTGGTCAGGGGGCGGTGAAAAACTGTTTTTT
clone size: .; D gene: TRBD1; J gene: TRBJ1-1; V gene: TRBV2; CDR3 protein: CASIARTGGNTEAFF; CDR3 DNA: TGTGCCAGCATTGCTAGGACAGGGGGGAACACTGAAGCTTTCTTT
clone size: .; D gene: .; J gene: TRBJ1-2; V gene: TRBV21-1; CDR3 protein: CASSKGGGNYGYTF; CDR3 DNA: TGTGCCAGCAGCAAAGGGGGGGGTAACTATGGCTACACCTTC
clone size: .; D gene: .; J gene: TRBJ2-2; V gene: TRBV6-6; CDR3 protein: CASSYSGAEAGELFF; CDR3 DNA: TGTGCCAGCAGTTACTCGGGGGCTGAGGCCGGGGAGCTGTTTTTT
clone size: .; D gene: TRBD1; J gene: TRBJ2-5; V gene: TRBV15; CDR3 protein: CATTPTDRGKETQYF; CDR3 DNA: TGTGCCACCACCCCCACTGACAGGGGTAAAGAGACCCAGTACTTC
clone size: .; D gene: .; J gene: TRBJ2-1; V gene: TRBV7-2; CDR3 protein: CASSSDAGYNSEQFF; CDR3 DNA: TGTGCCAGCAGCAGCGACGCCGGGTACAATAGTGAGCAGTTCTTC
clone size: .; D gene: .; J gene: TRBJ1-1; V gene: TRBV28; CDR3 protein: CASSLSQLNTEAFF; CDR3 DNA: TGTGCCAGCAGTTTATCGCAGTTAAACACTGAAGCTTTCTTT